Included here is one T cell receptor beta chain sequence, with context. This specimen belongs to a study of blood T cell repertoires in COVID-19. Looking at the study overall: Samples representing acute and convalescent COVID-19 were sourced from the United States, Italy and Spain. PBMCs, B-cell-depleted T cells, or T cells provided the cDNA or gDNA that made up the material.

From germline, CDR1 is SGDLS and CDR2 YYNGEE. CDR3 length equals 15 residues. Trimming cost V 2 bases and J 4 bases, with 13 bases left between them. In the authors' methods: Estimation of nucleated cell counts relied on the amplification of reference gene primers. Assay: immunoSEQ multiplex PCR; the TCRdb copy retains only in-frame clones and omits some. Clone size and V and J calls were adopted from that table, with D and trimming inferred from the DNA. The sample contains 85,000 to 130,000 clones, around nine tenths of which appear only once. Specimen: peripheral blood. This receptor was taken from a human donor in a cohort sampled during active COVID-19. The chain recombines TRBV9 with TRBJ2-1, with a weak D call TRBD1 (6 bases). CDR3 residues: CASSVSSGTYNEQFF. Written as DNA, the CDR3 is TGTGCCAGCAGCGTTAGTTCAGGGACATACAATGAGCAGTTCTTC.